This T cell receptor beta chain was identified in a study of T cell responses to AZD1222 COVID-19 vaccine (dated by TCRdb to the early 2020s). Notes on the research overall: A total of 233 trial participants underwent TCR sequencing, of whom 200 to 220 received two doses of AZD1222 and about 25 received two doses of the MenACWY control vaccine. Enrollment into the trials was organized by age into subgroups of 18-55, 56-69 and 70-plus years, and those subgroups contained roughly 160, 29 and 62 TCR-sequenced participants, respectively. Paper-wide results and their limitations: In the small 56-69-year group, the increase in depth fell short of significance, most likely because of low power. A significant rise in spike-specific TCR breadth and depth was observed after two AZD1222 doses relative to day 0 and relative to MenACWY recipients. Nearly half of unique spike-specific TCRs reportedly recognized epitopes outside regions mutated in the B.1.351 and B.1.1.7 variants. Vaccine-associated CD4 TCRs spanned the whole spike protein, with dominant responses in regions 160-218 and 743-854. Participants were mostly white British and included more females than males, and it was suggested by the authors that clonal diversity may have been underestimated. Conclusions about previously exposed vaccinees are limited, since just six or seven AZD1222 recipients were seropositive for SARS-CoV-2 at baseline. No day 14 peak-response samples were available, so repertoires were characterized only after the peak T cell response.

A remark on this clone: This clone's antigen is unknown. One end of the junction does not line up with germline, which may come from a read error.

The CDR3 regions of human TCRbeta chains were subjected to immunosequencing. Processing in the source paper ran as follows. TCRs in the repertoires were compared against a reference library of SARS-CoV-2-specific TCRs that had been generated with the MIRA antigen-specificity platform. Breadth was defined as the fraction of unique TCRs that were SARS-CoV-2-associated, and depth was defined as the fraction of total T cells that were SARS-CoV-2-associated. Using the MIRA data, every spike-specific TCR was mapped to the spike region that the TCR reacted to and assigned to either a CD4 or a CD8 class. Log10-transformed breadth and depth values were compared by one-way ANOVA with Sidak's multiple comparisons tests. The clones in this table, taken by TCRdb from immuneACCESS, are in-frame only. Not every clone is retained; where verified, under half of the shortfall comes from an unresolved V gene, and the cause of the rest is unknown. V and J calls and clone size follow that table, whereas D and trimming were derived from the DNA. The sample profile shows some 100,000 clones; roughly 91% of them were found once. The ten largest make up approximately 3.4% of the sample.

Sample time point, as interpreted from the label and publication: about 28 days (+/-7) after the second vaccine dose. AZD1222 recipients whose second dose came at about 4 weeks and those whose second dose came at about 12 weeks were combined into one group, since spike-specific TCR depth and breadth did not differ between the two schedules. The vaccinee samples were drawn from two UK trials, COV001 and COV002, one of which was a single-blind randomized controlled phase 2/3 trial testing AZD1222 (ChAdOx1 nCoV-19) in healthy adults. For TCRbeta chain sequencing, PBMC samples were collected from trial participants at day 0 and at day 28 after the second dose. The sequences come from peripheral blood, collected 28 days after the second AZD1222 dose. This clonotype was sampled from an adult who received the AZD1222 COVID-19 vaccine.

Here is the DNA: TGTGCCAGCAGTCCCGACAGGGGCAACCAGCCCCAGCATTTT. The resulting protein is CASSPDRGNQPQHF. The chain was built from TRBV6-5 and TRBJ1-5; the junction holds 8 bases that match TRBD1. CDR1 and CDR2 are read off the germline V gene as MNHEY and SVGAGI. The CDR3 starts with the cysteine, ends with the phenylalanine, and has 14 residues. CDR3 DNA only is kept here, 42 bases in frame from base 1.